These T cell receptor beta chains were read from a single sample in a study of OX40 agonist ivuxolimab in advanced cancers. Produced via immunoSEQ multiplex PCR; TCRdb's table is partial and in-frame only. Found here are about 79,000 clones, 81% of them singletons; the top ten hold approximately 4.6%. This specimen consisted of CD4+ or CD8+ T cells sorted from blood, obtained in a trial of the OX40 agonist ivuxolimab. The receptors here all came from an adult with an advanced solid tumor such as melanoma, head and neck, liver or kidney cancer. Each CDR3 is given with its conserved first and last residue.

v_call	cdr3_aa
TRBV2	CASSVQGLVEQYF
TRBV7-8	CASSLGRDRGSQPQHF
TRBV2	CASSVSSGETQYF
TRBV5-6	CASSFLTGGNQPQHF
TRBV7-3	CASSLFTSYEQYF
TRBV4-1	CASRLLGRNTEAFF
TRBV19	CASSYRDSGYTF
TRBV4-3	CASSPGRNYGYTF
TRBV7-2	CASSPGTGREAFF
TRBV9	CASSVVSANTEAFF
TRBV28	CASSSIAGGGYEQYF
TRBV7-8	CASSLAGLNVNTEAFF
TRBV7-2	CASSLIAKDTQYF
TRBV29-1	CSVQTGTGGIYEQYF
TRBV7-8	CASSLAGDRGTNEKLFF
TRBV5-4	CASSLGGTVVTEAFF
TRBV6-5	CASSYQRETNEQFF
TRBV21-1	CASSKATGEGQDYGYTF
TRBV6-5	CSTRANYGYTF
TRBV6-6	CASSYSSYDGEQFF
TRBV6-6	CASTGDSAFF
TRBV19	CASSLTGRTEAFF
TRBV18	CASSLSTGMNTEAFF
TRBV12-5	CASGLPPGQGYNEQFF
TRBV4-3	CASSQETGAYEQYF
TRBV14	CASSRHMDPASGEQYF
TRBV7-9	CASSLASGAGANVLTF
TRBV11-3	CASQGRGPEAFF
TRBV19	CASSSRDSPEAFF
TRBV27	CASSAEIGTSGIQYF
TRBV5-6	CASSSQGYRQPQHF
TRBV11-2	CASSLVAGGTSEQYF
TRBV5-5	CASSLEGLVSYEQYF
TRBV19	CASSYDFSNQPQHF
TRBV19	CASSITGAMNTEAFF
TRBV7-9	CASSSGDNYGYTF
TRBV27	CASSFRGAGELFF
TRBV7-9	CASSPGGRGNTEAFF
TRBV18	CASSPRAPGQGANNEQFF
TRBV6-1	CASTRSGGFVNEQFF
TRBV5-1	CASSLKGADTEAFF
TRBV9	CASSVGRGSNTEAFF
TRBV6-1	CASSEYPGSGSPLHF
TRBV11-3	CASSLALGTSQETQYF
TRBV12-5	CASGLVTGGSSYNEQFF
TRBV9	CASSVDVEVRTGELFF
TRBV6-5	CASSATRDRASEQYF
TRBV11-2	CASSFGLAGAGTDTQYF
TRBV2	CASSNRGMDTEAFF
TRBV7-2	CASSDVDYGYTF
TRBV5-1	CASSLGTGGTKNEQFF
TRBV6-5	CASRENNSPLHF
TRBV11-2	CASTPRADTQYF